This T cell receptor beta chain comes out of a study of sequential checkpoint blockade in melanoma. Overall study: First-line arms were nivolumab then ipilimumab, or the reverse, randomized 1:1.

The CDR3 covers 15 residues. CDR1 is MDHEN and CDR2 is SYDVKM in the germline V gene. Trimming removed 6 bases from V and 3 bases from J; junction bases left unmatched: 10. Measured with immunoSEQ multiplex PCR; TCRdb has only the in-frame clones, and not every one. The table has about 11,000 clones, about 50% seen once. This sample's treatment: randomized to nivolumab then ipilimumab (arm A) or the reverse (arm B). This receptor was obtained from a human donor with melanoma. The specimen comprised CD8+ T cells sorted from blood (inferred from file names), sampled from a patient given nivolumab and ipilimumab in sequence. The chain employs TRBV28 and TRBJ2-7; the match to TRBD2 covers 8 bases. The CDR3 DNA reads TGTGCCAGCAGCCCTACCACGGGAGGGCTCTACGAGCAGTACTTC. This encodes CASSPTTGGLYEQYF.